This section outlines one T cell receptor beta chain sequence together with its context. What it binds is unknown. In germline, CDR1 is SQVTM, CDR2 ANQGSEA. CDR3 length: 13 residues. Germline trimming cut 5 bases from V and 6 bases from J; bases unmatched to any gene: 6. PCR was performed using 60 Vbeta and 13 Jbeta primers. Original methodology: An analysis that came later counted 80 million or so unique TCR beta chains, approximately 10 million shared. Using immunoSEQ multiplex PCR, the repertoire was profiled, and TCRdb retains in-frame clones only, with some absent. The DNA gave D and trimming, while V, J and clone size come from that table. The repertoire holds tens of thousands of clones, with approximately 77% as singletons. This entry belongs to a study of cytomegalovirus exposure and HLA in healthy donors. Study results and limitations: Available immune exposure information covered CMV serostatus only. Some public TCRs appeared in many individuals, while most sequences were rare. In a later analysis, DRB1 alleles had the most associated TCRs; HLA-C alleles the fewest.

The chain is built from TRBV29-1 and TRBJ1-2; 10 nucleotides line up with TRBD1. Sequencing was done on a sample of PBMCs. This receptor was taken from a woman aged 25-40 years in good health and CMV-seropositive. CDR3 protein: CSVKSGTGDGYTF. CDR3 nucleotides: TGCAGCGTTAAAAGCGGGACAGGGGATGGCTACACCTTC.